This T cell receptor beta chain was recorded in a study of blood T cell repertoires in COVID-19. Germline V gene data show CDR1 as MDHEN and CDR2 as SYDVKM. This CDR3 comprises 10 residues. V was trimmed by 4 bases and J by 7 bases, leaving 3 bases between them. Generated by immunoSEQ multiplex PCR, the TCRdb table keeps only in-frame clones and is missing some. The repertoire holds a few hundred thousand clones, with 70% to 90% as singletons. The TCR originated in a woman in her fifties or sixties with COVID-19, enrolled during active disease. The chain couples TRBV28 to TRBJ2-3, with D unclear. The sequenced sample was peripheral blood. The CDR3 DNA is TGTGCCAGCAGTTCTAATACGCAGTATTTT. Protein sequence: CASSSNTQYF.